Presented here are 26 T cell receptor beta chains from one specimen sequenced in a study of CD8 T cells in ankylosing spondylitis. Study-level points and caveats: There was a TCR beta motif, made of several highly homologous variants, that appeared characteristic of ankylosing spondylitis blood.

Each CDR3 protein gets one entry after TCRdb re-called the 5' RACE reads with MiXCR. The sample lists about 420,000 distinct CDR3 sequences, about 22% occurring once. No cognate antigen is known for these TCRs. The sequenced sample consisted of blood, either unsorted or a sorted T cell fraction (not recorded which). Source of these receptors: a male donor with ankylosing spondylitis.

The chain recombines TRBV2 with TRBJ1-4, with D unresolved. This CDR3 region has 13 residues. The germline V gene has CDR1 SNHLY and CDR2 FYNNEI. Trimming took off 6 bases at V and 2 bases at J, with 7 bases between the two ends. CDR3 sequence (DNA): TGTGCCAGCAGGCTCCCCACTAATGAAAAACTGTTTTTT. This gives the protein CASRLPTNEKLFF.

CDR3 protein: CASSLIDRGTSGRPPHYNEQFF. CDR3 nucleotide sequence: TGTGCCAGCAGTTTAATTGACCGAGGGACTAGCGGGAGACCTCCCCACTACAATGAGCAGTTCTTC. This chain links TRBV28 with TRBJ2-1, with 14 bases lining up with TRBD2. The CDR3 contains 22 residues. Trimming cost V 2 bases and J 3 bases; bases outside gene matches: 18. CDR1 and CDR2 (germline): MDHEN, SYDVKM.

The chain employs TRBV25-1 and TRBJ1-2, with D tentatively TRBD1 (5 bases). V was cut by 1 base and J by 8 bases, with 5 bases left in between. CDR1 MGHDK and CDR2 SYGVNS come from the germline V gene. The CDR3 consists of 11 residues. This chain's CDR3 is CASSEWGGYTF. CDR3 coding DNA: TGTGCCAGCAGTGAATGGGGCGGCTACACCTTC.

V is TRBV4-1 and J is TRBJ1-3; D is perhaps TRBD1 (6 bases). The CDR3 spans 15 residues. Germline V gives CDR1 MGHRA, CDR2 YSYEKL. Trimming removed 0 bases at V and 3 bases at J, with 9 bases between. The CDR3, as DNA: TGCGCCAGCAGCCAAGAGGGGGCACGTGGAAACACCATATATTTT. The encoded protein is CASSQEGARGNTIYF.

Here the CDR3 reads CASSLRHGYEQYF. The CDR3 nucleotides are TGTGCCAGCAGTTTAAGACACGGCTACGAGCAGTACTTC. The chain combines TRBV12-3 or TRBV12-4 with TRBJ2-7, with unresolved D. V was shortened by 2 bases and J by 3 bases, with 8 bases between the two germline ends. The CDR3 has 13 amino acids.

The V and J genes are TRBV28 and TRBJ1-5; D is undetermined. The CDR3 has 14 amino acids. Germline V gene lookup returns CDR1 MDHEN and CDR2 SYDVKM. Deletions cut 5 bases from V and 7 bases from J, with 15 bases between. The CDR3 loop reads CASSGMALRQPQHF. The CDR3 DNA reads as TGTGCCAGCAGTGGTATGGCCCTCCGCCAGCCCCAGCATTTT. Complete variable domain (other parts from reference TRBV28 and TRBJ1-5): DVKVTQSSRYLVKRTGEKVFLECVQDMDHENMFWYRQDPGLGLRLIYFSYDVKMKEKGDIPEGYSVSREKKERFSLILESASTNQTSMYLCASSGMALRQPQHFGDGTRLSIL.

This clonotype was recorded at least ten times. The rearrangement links TRBV5-1 to TRBJ2-5, with TRBD1 as a possible D gene (6 bases). Germline loops: CDR1 SGHRS, CDR2 YFSETQ. Trimming cost V 0 bases and J 1 base, with 10 bases left between them. The CDR3 sequence is 15 residues long. In DNA form, the CDR3 reads TGCGCCAGCAGCTTGGACCCAGGGGTCCAAGAGACCCAGTACTTC. Its translation is CASSLDPGVQETQYF.

The chain couples TRBV5-4 to TRBJ2-5; 8 nucleotides align to TRBD1. Germline CDR1 and CDR2: SGHNT and YYREEE (reference sequence). The V and J ends lost 0 bases and 4 bases, in that order; junction bases with no gene match: 2. The CDR3 length is 14 residues. The CDR3 sequence is CASSLAGTGETQYF. In nucleotides, the CDR3 is TGTGCCAGCAGCTTGGCCGGGACAGGAGAGACCCAGTACTTC.

This clonotype was recorded a few times. V is TRBV3-1 and J is TRBJ2-2; TRBD1 might be the D (5 bases). CDR3 length: 13 amino acids. V was clipped by 3 bases and J by 6 bases, with 8 bases between them. Germline assignment: CDR1 LGHDT and CDR2 YNNKEL (reference sequence). CDR3 protein: CASSHTTAGELFF. The DNA of the CDR3 is TGTGCCAGCAGCCATACGACAGCCGGGGAGCTGTTTTTT.

The chain links TRBV7-2 to TRBJ2-1; TRBD2 matches 13 bases. The V gene end was trimmed by 1 base and the J gene end by 15 bases; junction bases not matched to a gene: 6. CDR1 is SGHTA, CDR2 FQGNSA, per germline. There are 14 residues in the CDR3. The CDR3 reads CASSLEGLAGVLFF. The CDR3, as DNA: TGTGCCAGCAGCTTAGAAGGACTAGCGGGAGTCTTGTTCTTC.

This chain links TRBV24-1 with TRBJ2-7; 8 bases agree with TRBD2. CDR3 length equals 16 residues. The germline CDR1 and CDR2 sequences are KGHDR and SFDVKD. J lost 6 bases, V lost 9 bases, and 18 bases had no gene match. The CDR3 loop reads CATGWGRKLSGTEQYF. The DNA of the CDR3 is TGTGCCACCGGCTGGGGACGGAAACTTAGCGGGACCGAGCAGTACTTC.

V and J are TRBV27 and TRBJ2-7; the match to TRBD2 covers 12 bases. Per germline, CDR1 MNHEY and CDR2 SMNVEV (reference sequence). This CDR3 has 15 residues. Trimming cost V 4 bases and J 4 bases; bases outside gene matches: 5. CDR3: CASSSGTSGWYEQYF. CDR3 coding DNA: TGTGCCAGCAGTTCCGGGACTAGCGGGTGGTACGAGCAGTACTTC.

The rearrangement uses TRBV6-1 and TRBJ2-2; the D is unclear. CDR1 MNHNS and CDR2 SASEGT come from the germline V gene. The CDR3 totals 16 residues. Trimming pared 1 base from V and 6 bases from J, leaving 15 bases between. In DNA, the CDR3 is TGTGCCAGCAGTGAAGGACCGTTAACCAATCCCGGGGAGCTGTTTTTT. Protein: CASSEGPLTNPGELFF.

This clonotype is a singleton in its sample. V usage is TRBV29-1 and J usage is TRBJ1-1; D call uncertain. Germline V lookup: CDR1 SQVTM, CDR2 ANQGSEA. The CDR3 is 11 residues long. V was shortened by 6 bases and J by 1 base, with 6 bases between the two germline ends. For the CDR3, the DNA is TGCAGCGTGGCAAAGAACACTGAAGCTTTCTTT. Amino acids: CSVAKNTEAFF. Together with reference TRBV29-1 and TRBJ1-1, the CDR3 gives the full variable domain: SAVISQKPSRDICQRGTSLTIQCQVDSQVTMMFWYRQQPGQSLTLIATANQGSEATYESGFVIDKFPISRPNLTFSTLTVSNMSPEDSSIYLCSVAKNTEAFFGQGTRLTVV.

This clonotype was counted a few times. V gene TRBV6-2 or TRBV6-3 combines with J gene TRBJ2-7, with 14 bases that match TRBD2. The CDR3 is made up of 18 amino acids. Germline V gene sequence: CDR1 MNHEY, CDR2 SVGEGT. V dropped 2 bases and J dropped 3; count of bases not matched to a gene: 9. The chain's CDR3 is CASSYPTSGRASGYEQYF. CDR3 DNA sequence: TGTGCCAGCAGTTACCCGACTAGCGGGAGGGCGTCCGGCTACGAGCAGTACTTC.

This clonotype was found a few times. V gene TRBV5-1 combines with J gene TRBJ1-4; 10 bases align to TRBD1. J lost 7 bases, V lost 4 bases, and 7 bases had no gene match. The CDR3 spans 15 residues. The germline CDR1 and CDR2 sequences are SGHRS and YFSETQ. The chain's CDR3 is CASSGRTGGSEKLFF. CDR3 nucleotides: TGCGCCAGCAGCGGTCGGACAGGGGGTAGTGAAAAACTGTTTTTT.

The rearrangement joins TRBV18 to TRBJ2-1, with 13 positions matching TRBD2. Trimming took 6 bases from V and 6 from J; bases not matched to a gene: 5. CDR3 length equals 15 residues. Germline CDR1 reads KGHSH; CDR2 reads LQKENI. CDR3 sequence (DNA): TGTGCCAGCTCGATACTAGCGGGAGGGCTCAATGAGCAGTTCTTC. Amino acids: CASSILAGGLNEQFF.

This clonotype came up a few times. This rearrangement joins TRBV5-1 to TRBJ2-7, with D tentatively TRBD2 (5 bases). CDR3 length equals 14 residues. Germline V CDR1 and CDR2: SGHRS, YFSETQ. V lost 2 bases, J lost 6 bases, and 15 bases lay in between. This CDR3 reads CASSFGGFGLEQYF. DNA of the CDR3: TGCGCCAGCAGCTTCGGAGGTTTTGGGCTCGAGCAGTACTTC.

Only a few counts were recorded for this clonotype. The gene calls are TRBV5-1 and TRBJ2-1; no definite D call. CDR1 is SGHRS and CDR2 is YFSETQ in the germline V gene. Trimming removed 4 bases from V and 8 bases from J, with 13 bases in between. The CDR3 totals 13 residues. Here the CDR3 DNA reads TGCGCCAGCAGCCCCCGGGCGGTGCATGAGCAGTTCTTC. Encoded protein: CASSPRAVHEQFF.

The rearrangement links TRBV7-6 to TRBJ2-2; no firm D call. The CDR3 loop spans 12 amino acids. V lost 5 bases and J lost 7, with 8 bases in between. The germline V gene has CDR1 SGHVS and CDR2 FNYEAQ. The CDR3 reads CASSHELGELFF. The DNA for the CDR3 is TGTGCCAGCAGCCACGAACTCGGGGAGCTGTTTTTT.

CDR3 sequence reads: CASSQDSAAPYEQYF. CDR3 bases: TGCGCCAGCAGCCAAGATTCTGCGGCCCCCTACGAGCAGTACTTC. The V call is TRBV4-3, the J call TRBJ2-7, with no clear D. The ends were cut back, 0 bases at V and 2 bases at J, with 11 bases in the middle. CDR1 and CDR2 from the germline V gene are LGHNA and YSLEER. The CDR3 has 15 amino acids.

This clonotype was seen a few times. The V call is TRBV7-2, the J call TRBJ1-4, with D possibly being TRBD1 (5 bases). There are 15 residues in the CDR3. The germline V and J ends were trimmed by 2 bases and 2 bases, with 9 bases remaining between them. Germline CDR1 is SGHTA and CDR2 is FQGNSA. In DNA form, the CDR3 reads TGTGCCAGCAGCTTAATCTCAGGGACTAATGAAAAACTGTTTTTT. It encodes CASSLISGTNEKLFF.

The V and J genes are TRBV28 and TRBJ2-7; TRBD1 is a possible D gene (6 bases). Germline V CDR1 and CDR2: MDHEN, SYDVKM. The CDR3 is 14 amino acids. V lost 6 bases to trimming and J lost 2 bases, with 14 bases between them. CDR3 sequence (DNA): TGTGCCAGCAGCCTTACAGGGTTCCCCTACGAGCAGTACTTC. Translation: CASSLTGFPYEQYF.

This chain links TRBV12-3 or TRBV12-4 with TRBJ1-5, with 10 bases identical to TRBD1. CDR3 size: 17 residues. Losses at the gene ends were 5 bases for V and 0 bases for J; bases not matched to a gene: 7. As DNA, the CDR3 is TGTGCCAGCAGTCCTGGGACAGGGGAATTTAGCAATCAGCCCCAGCATTTT. Its protein is CASSPGTGEFSNQPQHF.

This clonotype appeared a few times. The CDR3 here is CASQTARHTDTQYF. Written as DNA, the CDR3 is TGTGCCAGCCAGACAGCGAGGCACACAGATACGCAGTATTTT. The J gene is TRBJ2-3, the V gene TRBV7-3; tentatively, D is TRBD1 (5 bases). Germline V gene lookup returns CDR1 SGHTA and CDR2 FQGTGA. This CDR3 spans 14 amino acids. The ends were cut back, 8 bases at V and 2 bases at J, with 14 bases in the middle.

This chain joins TRBV4-1 and TRBJ2-5, with 7 bases that match TRBD2. This CDR3 has 17 residues. Trimming at V came to 0 bases and at J to 4 bases, leaving 11 bases not matched to a gene. The germline CDR1 and CDR2 sequences are MGHRA and YSYEKL. The CDR3 is CASSQEPPAGRRETQYF. The CDR3 nucleotides read TGCGCCAGCAGCCAAGAACCTCCAGCGGGAAGGCGAGAGACCCAGTACTTC.